Following are 20 T cell receptor beta chains from one sample sequenced in a study of T-cell reconstitution after alpha-beta-depleted transplantation in children (dated by TCRdb to 2016 to 2018). Library preparation used PCR. The instrument was an Illumina HiSeq 2500. Molecular barcoding was employed in the preparation of TCR libraries, with unique molecular identifiers being used to normalize TCRbeta repertoire quantification. The public reads were quality trimmed at Q25 with fastp and then assembled into clones with MiXCR by TCRdb, keeping productive beta chains. Every CDR3 protein is listed once, alongside the most common genes and DNA of its rows. This sample has about 400,000 distinct CDR3 sequences in its table, and roughly 21% of those were observed once. The ten largest clones represent around 4% of the sample. Here the sequenced sample was PBMCs from the stem cell graft donor, taken from the stem cell graft. These receptor sequences come from a human donor who donated a stem cell graft to a child with acute myeloid leukemia.

This clonotype was detected ten times or more. The chain joins TRBV29-1 to TRBJ2-1; D not certain. In germline, CDR1 is SQVTM, CDR2 ANQGSEA. The CDR3 totals 11 residues. Trimming took off 2 bases at V and 6 bases at J, with 5 bases between the two ends. Written as DNA, the CDR3 is TGCAGCGTTGAAAACCCCAATGAGCAGTTCTTC. It is translated as CSVENPNEQFF.

The chain combines TRBV6-4 with TRBJ2-2; 8 bases agree with TRBD2. Germline V CDR1 and CDR2: MRHNA, SNTAGT. The length of the CDR3 is 15 residues. J gave up 7 bases and V 3 bases, and 7 bases lay outside the gene matches. The CDR3, as DNA: TGTGCCAGCAGTGAGCAAGCGGGAGTGTTCGGGGAGCTGTTTTTT. This encodes CASSEQAGVFGELFF.

The chain carries TRBV5-1 and TRBJ1-3, with D tentatively TRBD1 (5 bases). Germline V CDR1 and CDR2: SGHRS, YFSETQ. CDR3 size: 16 residues. Trimming took off 3 bases at V and 2 bases at J, with 15 bases between the two ends. CDR3 coding DNA: TGCGCCAGCAGCTCCGATTGGGGGGAAGCTGGAAACACCATATATTTT. This codes for CASSSDWGEAGNTIYF. The full variable domain, in which reference TRBV5-1 and TRBJ1-3 provide the parts outside the CDR3, is KAGVTQTPRYLIKTRGQQVTLSCSPISGHRSVSWYQQTPGQGLQFLFEYFSETQRNKGNFPGRFSGRQFSNSRSEMNVSTLELGDSALYLCASSSDWGEAGNTIYFGEGSWLTVV.

The J gene is TRBJ2-2, the V gene TRBV4-2; 11 bases match TRBD2. The CDR3 length is 17 residues. The germline V gene has CDR1 LGHNA and CDR2 YNFKEQ. The V gene end was trimmed by 4 bases and the J gene end by 7 bases; junction bases not matched to a gene: 11. The chain's CDR3 is CASSPRTSGSARGELFF. The CDR3 DNA sequence: TGTGCCAGCAGCCCGCGAACTAGCGGGAGTGCCCGCGGGGAGCTGTTTTTT.

V is TRBV7-3 and J is TRBJ2-1; the D gene is possibly TRBD1 (5 bases). The V end lost 2 bases, the J end lost 7 bases, and 9 bases lay between the germline ends. CDR1 is SGHTA and CDR2 is FQGTGA in the germline V gene. This CDR3 is built from 13 residues. The DNA for the CDR3 is TGTGCCAGCAGCTTATCCGACAGAAATGAGCAGTTCTTC. Amino acids: CASSLSDRNEQFF.

J is TRBJ2-7 and V is TRBV25-1; the match to TRBD1 covers 10 bases. J was trimmed by 2 bases and V by 7 bases; bases with no gene match: 5. CDR1 and CDR2 from the germline V gene are MGHDK and SYGVNS. The CDR3 has 14 residues. CDR3: CASTGQGWTYEQYF. CDR3 DNA sequence: TGTGCCAGCACGGGACAGGGGTGGACCTACGAGCAGTACTTC.

This clonotype was seen only a few times. V gene TRBV6-1 combines with J gene TRBJ2-3; D is perhaps TRBD1 (5 bases). The ends were cut back, 2 bases at V and 4 bases at J, with 19 bases in the middle. This CDR3 region has 17 residues. Germline V lookup: CDR1 MNHNS, CDR2 SASEGT. CDR3 in amino acids: CASSEMLGMQGADTQYF. DNA of the CDR3: TGTGCCAGCAGTGAAATGTTGGGTATGCAGGGTGCAGATACGCAGTATTTT.

This clonotype was observed at least ten times. V and J are TRBV24-1 and TRBJ2-1; D remains ambiguous. The CDR3 length is 17 residues. Trimming shortened V by 4 bases and J by 0 bases, and 15 bases separated the two germline ends. Germline loops: CDR1 KGHDR, CDR2 SFDVKD. The CDR3 DNA sequence: TGTGCCACCAGTGACCCTGGTAAGACCTCCTCCTACAATGAGCAGTTCTTC. It encodes CATSDPGKTSSYNEQFF.

The V gene is TRBV15, the J gene TRBJ2-1; weak D call: TRBD1 (6 bases). V was cut by 3 bases and J by 4 bases, with 19 bases left in between. The germline gives CDR1 LNHNV, CDR2 YYDKDF (reference sequence). This CDR3 is 17 amino acids long. CDR3: CATSRNVQGSWYNEQFF. CDR3 sequence (DNA): TGTGCCACCAGCAGGAACGTACAGGGCTCGTGGTACAATGAGCAGTTCTTC.

The V call is TRBV20-1, the J call TRBJ2-7; 8 nucleotides match TRBD1. There are 13 residues in the CDR3. J was trimmed by 3 bases and V by 3 bases; bases with no gene match: 4. CDR1 is DFQATT and CDR2 is SNEGSKA in the germline V gene (reference sequence). This CDR3 is CSAREQGGYEQYF. The CDR3 nucleotides read TGCAGTGCTAGGGAACAGGGGGGCTACGAGCAGTACTTC.

The chain has TRBV2 and TRBJ2-1; 8 nucleotides agree with TRBD2. Germline V gene sequence: CDR1 SNHLY, CDR2 FYNNEI. V gave up 0 bases and J gave up 9 bases; unmatched junction bases: 13. The CDR3 loop spans 17 amino acids. The CDR3 sequence: CASSEAFEAGAIPEQFF. CDR3 DNA sequence: TGTGCCAGCAGTGAAGCGTTCGAAGCGGGAGCGATCCCTGAGCAGTTCTTC.

The rearrangement joins TRBV5-1 to TRBJ2-7; 8 bases align to TRBD1. The CDR3 is 14 amino acids. CDR1 and CDR2 (germline): SGHRS, YFSETQ. Trimming cost V 0 bases and J 3 bases; bases outside gene matches: 2. CDR3 loop: CASSLAGQVYEQYF. DNA for the CDR3: TGCGCCAGCAGCTTGGCGGGACAGGTCTACGAGCAGTACTTC.

This clonotype was counted between two and nine times. The chain has TRBV20-1 and TRBJ2-3; TRBD2 aligns across 9 bases. The CDR3 covers 16 residues. Trimming cost V 0 bases and J 4 bases; bases outside gene matches: 8. Looked up from germline, CDR1 is DFQATT and CDR2 is SNEGSKA (reference sequence). The CDR3 spells CSARDLLAGGPDTQYF. CDR3 bases: TGCAGTGCTAGAGATTTACTGGCGGGAGGGCCAGATACGCAGTATTTT.

This clonotype was observed many times. V usage is TRBV12-3 or TRBV12-4 and J usage is TRBJ2-5; D remains ambiguous. The V gene lost 9 bases and the J gene lost 0 bases, with 5 bases spanning the gap. This CDR3 region has 11 residues. The CDR3 region has the DNA TGTGCCAGTACTTACCAAGAGACCCAGTACTTC. Encoded protein: CASTYQETQYF.

This chain uses TRBV7-2 with TRBJ1-2, with 8 bases fitting TRBD1. The germline V gene has CDR1 SGHTA and CDR2 FQGNSA. The CDR3 sequence is 13 residues long. Trimming at V came to 5 bases and at J to 5 bases, leaving 4 bases not matched to a gene. The CDR3 region is CASSEQGGYGYTF. CDR3 sequence (DNA): TGTGCCAGCAGCGAACAGGGGGGGTATGGCTACACCTTC.

This clonotype occurred a few times. The chain uses TRBV12-3 or TRBV12-4 and TRBJ2-7, with D perhaps assigned TRBD1 or TRBD2 (5 bases each). The CDR3 has 14 amino acids. Trimming pared 6 bases from V and 6 bases from J, leaving 18 bases between. The DNA of the CDR3 is TGTGCCAGCAGCTATCTCCGGGATGGGGGCGAGCAGTACTTC. Translation gives CASSYLRDGGEQYF.

The genes are TRBV4-1 and TRBJ1-2; 8 bases map to TRBD1. The CDR3 is made up of 15 amino acids. Germline CDR1 is MGHRA and CDR2 is YSYEKL. The junction had 4 bases not matched to a gene; V was cut back by 0 bases and J by 4 bases. The CDR3 coding sequence is TGCGCCAGCAGCCAAGAACAGGGGGTTGGCTATGGCTACACCTTC. Its translation: CASSQEQGVGYGYTF.

The chain uses TRBV12-3 or TRBV12-4 and TRBJ2-2; maybe TRBD1 (5 bases). The V end was cut by 3 bases, the J end by 7 bases, with 9 bases between. The CDR3 is 13 amino acids. The DNA for the CDR3 is TGTGCCAGCAGTTTCCAGGGTGACGGGGAGCTGTTTTTT. Its translation: CASSFQGDGELFF.

The rearrangement uses TRBV11-2 and TRBJ2-1; D may be TRBD2 (6 bases). Looked up from germline, CDR1 is SGHAT and CDR2 is FQNNGV. With 2 bases removed from V and 5 bases from J, the gap between germline ends came to 10 bases. The CDR3 runs to 14 residues. The CDR3 loop reads CASSLRVADNEQFF. For the CDR3, the DNA is TGTGCCAGCAGCTTAAGGGTAGCGGACAATGAGCAGTTCTTC.

J is TRBJ1-1 and V is TRBV2; D remains ambiguous. The CDR3 has 13 residues. Trimming took off 11 bases at V and 0 bases at J, with 13 bases between the two ends. Germline loops: CDR1 SNHLY, CDR2 FYNNEI. The DNA for the CDR3 is TGTGCCCCTACGGCCGATCTGAACACTGAAGCTTTCTTT. It specifies CAPTADLNTEAFF.